This T cell receptor (beta chain) came from a study of blood T cell repertoires in COVID-19. The method was immunoSEQ multiplex PCR; TCRdb's version includes in-frame clones alone and lacks a portion of them. Seen here are 190,000 or so clones, just under 90% observed once, and the top ten hold 5.5% to 7.5%. The sequence was obtained from a man aged 55 to 70 who had recovered from COVID-19. The material sequenced was peripheral blood.

For the CDR3, the DNA is TGTGCCAGCTTTGGGGGGACAGGGAGGTGGAATGAGCAGTTCTTC. It codes for CASFGGTGRWNEQFF. This sequence joins TRBV7-2 and TRBJ2-1, with 9 bases identical to TRBD1. V shed 8 bases, J shed 7 bases, and the junction held 12 bases outside the gene matches. This CDR3 contains 15 residues. CDR1 and CDR2 (germline): SGHTA, FQGNSA.